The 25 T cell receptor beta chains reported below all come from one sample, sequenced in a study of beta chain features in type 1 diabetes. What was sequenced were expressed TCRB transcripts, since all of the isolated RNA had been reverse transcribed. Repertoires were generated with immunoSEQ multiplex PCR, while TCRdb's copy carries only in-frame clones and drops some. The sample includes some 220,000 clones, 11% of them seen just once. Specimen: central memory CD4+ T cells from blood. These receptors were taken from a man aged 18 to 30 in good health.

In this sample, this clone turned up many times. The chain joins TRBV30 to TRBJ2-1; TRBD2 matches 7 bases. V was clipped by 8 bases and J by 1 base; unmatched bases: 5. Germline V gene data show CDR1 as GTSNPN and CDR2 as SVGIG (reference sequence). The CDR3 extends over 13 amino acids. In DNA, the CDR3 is TGTGCCGGCGAGCGGGAATCCTACAATGAGCAGTTCTTC. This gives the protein CAGERESYNEQFF.

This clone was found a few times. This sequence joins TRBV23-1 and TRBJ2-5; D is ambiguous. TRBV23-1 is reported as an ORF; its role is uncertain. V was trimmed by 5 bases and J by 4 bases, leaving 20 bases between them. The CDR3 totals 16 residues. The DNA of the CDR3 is TGCGCCAGCAGTTCCTGGTGGCGGAGCCCCAGAGAGACCCAGTACTTC. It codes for CASSSWWRSPRETQYF.

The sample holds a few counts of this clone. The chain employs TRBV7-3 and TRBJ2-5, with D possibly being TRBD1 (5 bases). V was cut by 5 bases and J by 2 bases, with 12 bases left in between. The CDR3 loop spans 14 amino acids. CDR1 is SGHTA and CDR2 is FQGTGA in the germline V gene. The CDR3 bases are TGTGCCAGCAGCCCGGGCAGGGCTCAAGAGACCCAGTACTTC. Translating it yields CASSPGRAQETQYF.

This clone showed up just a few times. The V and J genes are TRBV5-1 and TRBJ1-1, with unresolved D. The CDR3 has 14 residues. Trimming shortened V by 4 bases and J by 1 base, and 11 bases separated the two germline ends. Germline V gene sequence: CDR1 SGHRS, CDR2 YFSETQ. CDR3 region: CASSVGFGNTEAFF. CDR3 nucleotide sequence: TGCGCCAGCAGCGTCGGGTTCGGGAACACTGAAGCTTTCTTT.

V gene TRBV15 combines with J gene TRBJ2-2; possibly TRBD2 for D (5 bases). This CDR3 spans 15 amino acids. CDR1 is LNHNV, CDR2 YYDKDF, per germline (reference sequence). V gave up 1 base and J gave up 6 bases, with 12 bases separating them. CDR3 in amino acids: CATSRGWGEAGELFF. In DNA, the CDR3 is TGTGCCACCAGCAGAGGATGGGGAGAAGCCGGGGAGCTGTTTTTT. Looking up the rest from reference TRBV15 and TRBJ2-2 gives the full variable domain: DAMVIQNPRYQVTQFGKPVTLSCSQTLNHNVMYWYQQKSSQAPKLLFHYYDKDFNNEADTPDNFQSRRPNTSFCFLDIRSPGLGDTAMYLCATSRGWGEAGELFFGEGSRLTVL.

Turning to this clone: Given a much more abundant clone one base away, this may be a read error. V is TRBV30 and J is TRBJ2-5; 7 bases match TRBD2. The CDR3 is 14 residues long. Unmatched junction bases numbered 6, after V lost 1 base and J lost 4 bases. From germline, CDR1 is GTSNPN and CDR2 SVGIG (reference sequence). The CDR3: CAWSGKRGAETQYF. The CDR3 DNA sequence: TGTGCCTGGAGTGGCAAGCGGGGCGCAGAGACCCAGTACTTC.

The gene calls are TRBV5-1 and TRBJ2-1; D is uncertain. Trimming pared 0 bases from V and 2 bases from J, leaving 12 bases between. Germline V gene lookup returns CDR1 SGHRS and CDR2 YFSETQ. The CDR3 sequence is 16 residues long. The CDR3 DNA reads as TGCGCCAGCAGCTTGGAGGCAGCCAAAGCCTACAATGAGCAGTTCTTC. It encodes CASSLEAAKAYNEQFF.

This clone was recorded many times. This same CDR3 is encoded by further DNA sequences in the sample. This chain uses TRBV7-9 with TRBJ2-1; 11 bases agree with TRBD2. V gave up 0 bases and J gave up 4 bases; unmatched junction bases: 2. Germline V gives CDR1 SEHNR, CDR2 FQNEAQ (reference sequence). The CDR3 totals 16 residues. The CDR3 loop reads CASSLALAGVYNEQFF. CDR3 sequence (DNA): TGTGCCAGCAGCTTAGCACTAGCGGGAGTGTACAATGAGCAGTTCTTC.

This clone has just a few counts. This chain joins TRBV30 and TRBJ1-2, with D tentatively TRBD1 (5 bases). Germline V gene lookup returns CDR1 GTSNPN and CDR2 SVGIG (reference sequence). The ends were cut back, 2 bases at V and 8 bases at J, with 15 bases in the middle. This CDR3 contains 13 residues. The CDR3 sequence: CAWSPDRPSGYTF. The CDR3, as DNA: TGTGCCTGGAGTCCAGACAGACCCTCGGGCTACACCTTC. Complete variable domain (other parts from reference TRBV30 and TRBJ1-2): SQTIHQWPATLVQPVGSPLSLECTVEGTSNPNLYWYRQAAGRGLQLLFYSVGIGQISSEVPQNLSASRPQDRQFILSSKKLLLSDSGFYLCAWSPDRPSGYTFGSGTRLTVV.

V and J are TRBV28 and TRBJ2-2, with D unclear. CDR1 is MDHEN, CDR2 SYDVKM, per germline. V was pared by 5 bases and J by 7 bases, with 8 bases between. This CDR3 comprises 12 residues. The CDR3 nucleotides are TGTGCCAGCAGTCCCCCCCACGGGGAGCTGTTTTTT. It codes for CASSPPHGELFF.

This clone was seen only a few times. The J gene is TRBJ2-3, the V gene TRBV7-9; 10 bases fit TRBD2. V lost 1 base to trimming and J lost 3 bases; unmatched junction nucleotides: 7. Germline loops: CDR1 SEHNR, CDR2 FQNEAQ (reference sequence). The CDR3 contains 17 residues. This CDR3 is CASSLETGTSATDTQYF. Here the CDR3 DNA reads TGTGCCAGCAGCTTAGAAACCGGGACTAGCGCAACAGATACGCAGTATTTT.

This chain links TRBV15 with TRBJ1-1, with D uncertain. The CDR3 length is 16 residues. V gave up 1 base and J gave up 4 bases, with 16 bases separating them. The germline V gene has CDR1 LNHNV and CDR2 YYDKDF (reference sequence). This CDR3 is CATSRGGQLGSTEAFF. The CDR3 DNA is TGTGCCACCAGCAGAGGTGGGCAGTTGGGGAGCACTGAAGCTTTCTTT.

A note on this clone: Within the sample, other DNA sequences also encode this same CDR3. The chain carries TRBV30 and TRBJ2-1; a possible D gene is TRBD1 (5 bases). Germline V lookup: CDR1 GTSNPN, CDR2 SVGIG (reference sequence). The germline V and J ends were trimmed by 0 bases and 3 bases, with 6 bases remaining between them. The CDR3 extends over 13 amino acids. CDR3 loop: CAWSVDSYNEQFF. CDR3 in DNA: TGTGCCTGGAGTGTCGACAGCTACAATGAGCAGTTCTTC.

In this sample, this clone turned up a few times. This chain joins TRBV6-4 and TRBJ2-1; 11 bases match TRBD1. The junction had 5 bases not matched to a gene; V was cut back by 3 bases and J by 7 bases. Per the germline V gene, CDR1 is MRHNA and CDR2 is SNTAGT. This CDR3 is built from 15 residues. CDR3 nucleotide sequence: TGTGCCAGCAGTGAGAGGACAGGGGGCGAAAATGAGCAGTTCTTC. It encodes CASSERTGGENEQFF.

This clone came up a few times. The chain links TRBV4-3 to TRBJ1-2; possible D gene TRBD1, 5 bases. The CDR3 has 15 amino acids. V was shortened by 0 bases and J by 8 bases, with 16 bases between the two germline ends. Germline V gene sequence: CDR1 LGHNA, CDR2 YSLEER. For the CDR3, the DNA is TGCGCCAGCAGCCAAGATAGATCCGGGGGATTGGGCTACACCTTC. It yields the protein CASSQDRSGGLGYTF.

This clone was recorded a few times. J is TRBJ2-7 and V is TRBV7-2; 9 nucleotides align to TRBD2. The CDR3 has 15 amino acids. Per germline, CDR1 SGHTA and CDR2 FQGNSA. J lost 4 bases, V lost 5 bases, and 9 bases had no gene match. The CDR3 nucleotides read TGTGCCAGCAGCCGGTCGGGACTAGCAGAGTACGAGCAGTACTTC. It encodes CASSRSGLAEYEQYF. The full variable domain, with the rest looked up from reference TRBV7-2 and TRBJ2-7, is GAGVSQSPSNKVTEKGKDVELRCDPISGHTALYWYRQSLGQGLEFLIYFQGNSAPDKSGLPSDRFSAERTGGSVSTLTIQRTQQEDSAVYLCASSRSGLAEYEQYFGPGTRLTVT.

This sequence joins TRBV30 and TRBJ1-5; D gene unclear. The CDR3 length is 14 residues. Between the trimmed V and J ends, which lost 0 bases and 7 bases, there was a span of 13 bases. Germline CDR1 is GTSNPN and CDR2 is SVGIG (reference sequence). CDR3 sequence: CAWSVQVGGQPQHF. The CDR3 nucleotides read TGTGCCTGGAGTGTACAAGTGGGAGGGCAGCCCCAGCATTTT.

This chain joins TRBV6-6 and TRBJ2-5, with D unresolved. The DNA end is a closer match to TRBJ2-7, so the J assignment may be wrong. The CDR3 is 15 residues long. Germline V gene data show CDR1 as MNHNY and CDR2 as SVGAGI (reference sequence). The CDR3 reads CASIGHPYPGGEQYF. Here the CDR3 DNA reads TGTGCCAGCATCGGGCACCCATACCCAGGTGGCGAGCAGTACTTC.

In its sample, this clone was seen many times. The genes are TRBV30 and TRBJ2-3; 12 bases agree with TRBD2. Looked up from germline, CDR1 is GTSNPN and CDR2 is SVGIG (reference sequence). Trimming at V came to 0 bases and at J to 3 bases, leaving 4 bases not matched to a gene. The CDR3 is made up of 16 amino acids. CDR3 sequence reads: CAWSVRLAGVTDTQYF. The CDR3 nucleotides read TGTGCCTGGAGTGTACGACTAGCGGGAGTAACAGATACGCAGTATTTT. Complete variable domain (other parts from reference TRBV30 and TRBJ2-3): SQTIHQWPATLVQPVGSPLSLECTVEGTSNPNLYWYRQAAGRGLQLLFYSVGIGQISSEVPQNLSASRPQDRQFILSSKKLLLSDSGFYLCAWSVRLAGVTDTQYFGPGTRLTVL.

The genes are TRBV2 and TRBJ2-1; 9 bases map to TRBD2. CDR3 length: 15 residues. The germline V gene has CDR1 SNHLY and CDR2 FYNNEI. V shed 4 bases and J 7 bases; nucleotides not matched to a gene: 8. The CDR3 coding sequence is TGTGCCAGCAGTGCTGGGAGACTAGCGGTAAATGAGCAGTTCTTC. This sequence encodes CASSAGRLAVNEQFF.

Here the CDR3 DNA reads TGTGCCAGCAGCCCGACAAGGGGGGCAGATACGCAGTATTTT. This encodes CASSPTRGADTQYF. The chain links TRBV14 to TRBJ2-3, with D perhaps assigned TRBD1 or TRBD2 (6 bases each). Germline-derived CDR1 and CDR2 are SGHDN and FVKESK. The CDR3 spans 14 residues. Trimming took off 4 bases at V and 4 bases at J, with 12 bases between the two ends.

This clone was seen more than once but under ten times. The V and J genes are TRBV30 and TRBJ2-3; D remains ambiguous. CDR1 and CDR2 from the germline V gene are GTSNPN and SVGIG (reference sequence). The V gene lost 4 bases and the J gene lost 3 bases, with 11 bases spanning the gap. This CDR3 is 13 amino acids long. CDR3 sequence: CAWMASWTDTQYF. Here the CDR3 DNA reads TGTGCCTGGATGGCCAGCTGGACAGATACGCAGTATTTT.

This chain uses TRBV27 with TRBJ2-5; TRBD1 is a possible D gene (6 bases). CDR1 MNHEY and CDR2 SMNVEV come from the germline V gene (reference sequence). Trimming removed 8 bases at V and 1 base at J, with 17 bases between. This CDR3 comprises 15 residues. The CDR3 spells CASRRQTGPQETQYF. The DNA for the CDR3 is TGTGCCAGCCGCCGACAGACAGGCCCCCAAGAGACCCAGTACTTC.

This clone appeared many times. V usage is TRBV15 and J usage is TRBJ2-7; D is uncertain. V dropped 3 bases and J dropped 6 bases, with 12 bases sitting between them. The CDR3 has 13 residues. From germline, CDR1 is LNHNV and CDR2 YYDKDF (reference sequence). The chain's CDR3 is CATSSGRSPEQYF. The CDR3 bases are TGTGCCACCAGCAGCGGCAGGTCCCCCGAGCAGTACTTC. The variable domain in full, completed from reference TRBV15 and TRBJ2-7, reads DAMVIQNPRYQVTQFGKPVTLSCSQTLNHNVMYWYQQKSSQAPKLLFHYYDKDFNNEADTPDNFQSRRPNTSFCFLDIRSPGLGDTAMYLCATSSGRSPEQYFGPGTRLTVT.

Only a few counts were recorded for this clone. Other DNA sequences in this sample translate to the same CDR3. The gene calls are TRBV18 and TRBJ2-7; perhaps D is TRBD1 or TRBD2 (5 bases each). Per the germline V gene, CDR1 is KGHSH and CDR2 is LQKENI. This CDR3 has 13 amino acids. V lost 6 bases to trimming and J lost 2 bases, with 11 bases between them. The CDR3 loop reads CASSRDRAYEQYF. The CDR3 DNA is TGTGCCAGCTCTCGGGACCGAGCCTACGAGCAGTACTTC. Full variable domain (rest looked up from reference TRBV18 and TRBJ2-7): NAGVMQNPRHLVRRRGQEARLRCSPMKGHSHVYWYRQLPEEGLKFMVYLQKENIIDESGMPKERFSAEFPKEGPSILRIQQVVRGDSAAYFCASSRDRAYEQYFGPGTRLTVT.